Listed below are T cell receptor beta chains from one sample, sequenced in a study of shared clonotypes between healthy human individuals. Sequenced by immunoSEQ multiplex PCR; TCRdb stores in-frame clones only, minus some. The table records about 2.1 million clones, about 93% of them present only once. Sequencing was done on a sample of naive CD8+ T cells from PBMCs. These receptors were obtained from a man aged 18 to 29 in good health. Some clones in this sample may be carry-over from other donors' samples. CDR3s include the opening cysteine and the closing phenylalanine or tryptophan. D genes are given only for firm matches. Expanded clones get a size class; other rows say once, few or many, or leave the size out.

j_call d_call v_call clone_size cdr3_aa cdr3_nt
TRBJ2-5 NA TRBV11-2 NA CASSEGRSLPETQYF TGTGCCAGCAGCGAGGGACGCTCCCTGCCGGAGACCCAGTACTTC
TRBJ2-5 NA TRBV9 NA CASSVEVGKKGETQYF TGTGCCAGCAGCGTAGAGGTAGGGAAAAAAGGAGAGACCCAGTACTTC
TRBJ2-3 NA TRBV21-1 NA CASSKRGARTDTQYF TGTGCCAGCAGCAAAAGGGGGGCCCGCACAGATACGCAGTATTTT
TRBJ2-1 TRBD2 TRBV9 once CASSVVAGAYNEQFF TGTGCCAGCAGCGTAGTAGCGGGAGCATACAATGAGCAGTTCTTC
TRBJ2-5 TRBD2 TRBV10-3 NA CATQSLAGVLGGETQYF TGTGCCACCCAATCACTAGCGGGAGTATTGGGGGGAGAGACCCAGTACTTC
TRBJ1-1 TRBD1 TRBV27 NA CASSPPDRVSTEAFF TGTGCCAGCAGTCCCCCCGACAGGGTCTCCACTGAAGCTTTCTTT
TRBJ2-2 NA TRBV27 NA CASSLGGTGELFF TGTGCCAGCAGCCTGGGGGGCACCGGGGAGCTGTTTTTT
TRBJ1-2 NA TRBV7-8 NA CASSLTRFGGNYGYTF TGTGCCAGCAGCTTAACAAGGTTTGGGGGAAACTATGGCTACACCTTC
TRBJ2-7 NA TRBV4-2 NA CASSQRDLSFPSSYEQYF TGTGCCAGCAGCCAGCGGGACTTGTCCTTTCCGAGCTCCTACGAGCAGTACTTC
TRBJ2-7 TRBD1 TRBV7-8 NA CASSSGQGTRYEQYF TGTGCCAGCAGCTCGGGACAGGGGACCCGCTACGAGCAGTACTTC
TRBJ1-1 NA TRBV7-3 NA CASTQTGVAEAFF TGTGCCAGCACCCAAACGGGGGTTGCTGAAGCTTTCTTT
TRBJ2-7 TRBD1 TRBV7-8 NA CASSLEGDRVNEQYF TGTGCCAGCAGCTTAGAAGGGGACAGGGTGAACGAGCAGTACTTC
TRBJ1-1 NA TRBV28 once CASSVGFLNTEAFF TGTGCCAGCAGTGTAGGGTTTTTGAACACTGAAGCTTTCTTT
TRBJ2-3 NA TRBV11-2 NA CASSSDDTQYF TGTGCCAGCAGCTCCGACGATACGCAGTATTTT
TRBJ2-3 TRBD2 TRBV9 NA CASSPGLAGNTDTQYF TGTGCCAGCAGCCCAGGACTAGCGGGAAACACAGATACGCAGTATTTT